These T cell receptor beta chains were read from a single sample in a study of blood T cell repertoires in COVID-19. Method: immunoSEQ multiplex PCR; TCRdb's copy keeps in-frame clones and lacks some. Of about 210,000 clones in the sample, around nine tenths were seen once. Sequencing was done on a sample of peripheral blood. Receptors originate from a man aged 55-75 years with acute or convalescent COVID-19. Each CDR3 is given with its conserved first and last residue. D genes are given only for firm matches. Some rows mark clone size as missing; the rest say once, few, many or name a class of expanded clone.

j_call | clone_size | d_call | v_call | cdr3_nt | cdr3_aa
TRBJ1-1 | . | . | TRBV6-5 | TGTGCCAGCAGTTACGGACAGTCACGGGACACTGAAGCTTTCTTT | CASSYGQSRDTEAFF
TRBJ1-5 | . | . | TRBV6-5 | TGTGCCAGCAGTTACTCTATACGGGGTTCCAATCAGCCCCAGCATTTT | CASSYSIRGSNQPQHF
TRBJ1-4 | . | . | TRBV4-1 | TGCGCCAGCAGTCACCTGCTCCAGGTCAATGAAAAACTGTTTTTT | CASSHLLQVNEKLFF
TRBJ1-6 | . | . | TRBV28 | TGTGCCAGCAGTCTCCGGGGGGGGGTTTCACCCCTCCACTTT | CASSLRGGVSPLHF
TRBJ2-3 | . | . | TRBV19 | TGTGCCAGTAAGAAGCGGTCCACAGATACGCAGTATTTT | CASKKRSTDTQYF
TRBJ2-3 | . | TRBD1 | TRBV2 | TGTGCCAGCAGAACCGGGACAGTCACAGATACGCAGTATTTT | CASRTGTVTDTQYF
TRBJ1-2 | . | TRBD1 | TRBV12-5 | TGTGCTAGTGGTTTGGGAGCGACAGGGGGCTCTGGCTACACCTTC | CASGLGATGGSGYTF
TRBJ1-3 | . | TRBD1 | TRBV5-1 | TGCGCCAGCAGCACCGACAGGGACTCTGGAAACACCATATATTTT | CASSTDRDSGNTIYF
TRBJ2-7 | many | TRBD1 | TRBV4-1 | TGCGCCAGCAGCTCCGGGACAGGCGGCACCTACGAGCAGTACTTC | CASSSGTGGTYEQYF
TRBJ2-7 | . | TRBD1 | TRBV27 | TGTGCCAGCAGGACAGGGGGTCCTAGCTCCTACGAGCAGTACTTC | CASRTGGPSSYEQYF
TRBJ2-2 | . | TRBD1 | TRBV19 | TGTGCCAGTAGTATTAGTGACAGGGGGTTCCCAAGGGAGCTGTTTTTT | CASSISDRGFPRELFF
TRBJ2-2 | . | . | TRBV4-3 | TGCGCCAGCAGCCAAGAAGGGGGGGCGAGACGCACCGGGGAGCTGTTTTTT | CASSQEGGARRTGELFF
TRBJ1-2 | . | TRBD1 | TRBV2 | TGTGCCAGCAGACCCGGGACAGGAGTTGATGGCTACACCTTC | CASRPGTGVDGYTF
TRBJ2-2 | . | . | TRBV18 | TGTGCCAGCTCCTGGACACAGAACACCGGGGAGCTGTTTTTT | CASSWTQNTGELFF
TRBJ1-1 | . | . | TRBV23-1 | TGCGCCAGCAGGGACACCCTGAACACTGAAGCTTTCTTT | CASRDTLNTEAFF
TRBJ1-4 | . | . | TRBV9 | TGTGCCAGCAACACCGCAGGGGCAGGTGAAAAACTGTTTTTT | CASNTAGAGEKLFF
TRBJ1-2 | . | . | TRBV27 | TGTGCCAGCAGTAGAAACAGGGATCGCTCTAACTATGGCTACACCTTC | CASSRNRDRSNYGYTF
TRBJ2-1 | once | . | TRBV18 | TGTGCCAGCTCACCATGGGCCCTGAGGGCTGGCTACAATGAGCAGTTCTTC | CASSPWALRAGYNEQFF
TRBJ1-2 | . | . | TRBV5-4 | TGTGCCAGCAGCTTACCCCAGGGTCGGGGCTACACCTTC | CASSLPQGRGYTF
TRBJ1-2 | . | . | TRBV19 | TGTGCCAGTAGTACGACAGACTATGGCTACACCTTC | CASSTTDYGYTF